The table lists the clone carrying this T cell receptor (beta chain) with many counts. Its cognate antigen is unknown. In germline, CDR1 is MDHEN, CDR2 SYDVKM. Trimming cost V 5 bases and J 1 base, with 10 bases left between them. This CDR3 is 14 amino acids long. This sample is part of a study of identical twins. The study, taken as a whole, reports: Sharing of beta out-of-frame sequences by twins showed a weaker excess. Reduced insertions were recorded for abundant cord blood beta clonotypes, with no such pattern in memory repertoires.

Template switching added a universal primer site, and cDNA bore unique molecular identifiers. TCRdb independently ran MiXCR on the 5' RACE reads; one entry per CDR3 protein. The table has roughly 710,000 distinct CDR3 sequences, approximately 6.1% seen once. Every sampled donor was Caucasian and healthy. The clonotype comes from a young man in good health. The sequenced sample was naive T cells sorted from blood. The chain carries TRBV28 and TRBJ2-3; D might be TRBD1 or TRBD2, each matching 5 bases. In nucleotides, the CDR3 is TGTGCCAGCAGTGGGACCCACCGCACAGATACGCAGTATTTT. It codes for CASSGTHRTDTQYF.